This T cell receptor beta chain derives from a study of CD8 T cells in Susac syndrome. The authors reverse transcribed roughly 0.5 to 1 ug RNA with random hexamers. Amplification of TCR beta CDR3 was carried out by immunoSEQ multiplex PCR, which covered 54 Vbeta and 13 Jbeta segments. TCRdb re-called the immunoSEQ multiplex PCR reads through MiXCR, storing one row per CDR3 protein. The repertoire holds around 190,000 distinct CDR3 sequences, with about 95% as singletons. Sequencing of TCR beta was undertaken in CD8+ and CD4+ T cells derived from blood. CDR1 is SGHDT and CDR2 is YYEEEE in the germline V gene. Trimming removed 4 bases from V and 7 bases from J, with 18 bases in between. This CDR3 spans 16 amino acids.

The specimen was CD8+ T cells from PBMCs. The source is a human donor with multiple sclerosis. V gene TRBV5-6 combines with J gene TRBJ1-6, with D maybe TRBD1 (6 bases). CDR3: CASSTTRQVTNSPLHF. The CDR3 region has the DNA TGTGCCAGCAGCACCACCCGACAGGTGACGAATTCACCCCTCCACTTT.